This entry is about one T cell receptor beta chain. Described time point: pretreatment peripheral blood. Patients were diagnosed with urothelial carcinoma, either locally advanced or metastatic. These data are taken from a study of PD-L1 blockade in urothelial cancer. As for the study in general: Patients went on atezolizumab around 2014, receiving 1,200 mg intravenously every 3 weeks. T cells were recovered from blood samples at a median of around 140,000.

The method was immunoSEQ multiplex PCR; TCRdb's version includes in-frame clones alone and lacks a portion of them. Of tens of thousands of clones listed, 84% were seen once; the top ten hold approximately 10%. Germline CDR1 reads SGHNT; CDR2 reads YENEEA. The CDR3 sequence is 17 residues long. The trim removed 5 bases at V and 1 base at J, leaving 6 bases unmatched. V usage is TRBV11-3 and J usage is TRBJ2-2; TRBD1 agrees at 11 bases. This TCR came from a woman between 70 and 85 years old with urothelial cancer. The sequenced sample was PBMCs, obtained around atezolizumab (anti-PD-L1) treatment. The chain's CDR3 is CASSMRTGGWNTGELFF. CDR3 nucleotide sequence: TGTGCCAGCAGCATGAGGACAGGGGGCTGGAACACCGGGGAGCTGTTTTTT.